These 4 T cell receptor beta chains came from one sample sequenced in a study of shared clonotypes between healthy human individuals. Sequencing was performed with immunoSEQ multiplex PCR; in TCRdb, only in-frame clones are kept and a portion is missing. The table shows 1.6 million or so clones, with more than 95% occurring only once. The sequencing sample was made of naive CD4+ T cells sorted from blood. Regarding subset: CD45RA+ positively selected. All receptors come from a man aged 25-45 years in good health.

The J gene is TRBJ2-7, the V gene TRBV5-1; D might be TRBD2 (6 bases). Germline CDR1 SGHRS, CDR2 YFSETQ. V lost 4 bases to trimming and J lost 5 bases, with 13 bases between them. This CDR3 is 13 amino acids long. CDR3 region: CASSGDWSDEQYF. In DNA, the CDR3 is TGCGCCAGCAGCGGGGACTGGTCGGACGAGCAGTACTTC.

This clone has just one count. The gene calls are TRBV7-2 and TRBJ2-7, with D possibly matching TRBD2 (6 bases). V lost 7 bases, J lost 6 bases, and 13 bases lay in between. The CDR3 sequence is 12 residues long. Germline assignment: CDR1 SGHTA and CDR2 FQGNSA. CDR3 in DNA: TGTGCCAGCAAGGACGGGACTGGCGAGCAGTACTTC. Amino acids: CASKDGTGEQYF.

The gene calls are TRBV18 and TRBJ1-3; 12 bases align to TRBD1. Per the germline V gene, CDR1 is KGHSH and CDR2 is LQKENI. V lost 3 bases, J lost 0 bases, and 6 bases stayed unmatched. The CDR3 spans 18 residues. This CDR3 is CASSPPGQGAISGNTIYF. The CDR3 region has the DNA TGTGCCAGCTCACCCCCGGGACAGGGGGCTATCTCTGGAAACACCATATATTTT.

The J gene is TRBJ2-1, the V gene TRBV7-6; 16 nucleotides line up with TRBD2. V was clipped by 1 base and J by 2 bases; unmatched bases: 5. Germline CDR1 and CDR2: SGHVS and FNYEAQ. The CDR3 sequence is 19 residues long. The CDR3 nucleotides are TGTGCCAGCAGCTTAGAGGGACTAGCGGGAGGGTATCCCTACAATGAGCAGTTCTTC. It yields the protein CASSLEGLAGGYPYNEQFF.